The clone carrying this T cell receptor beta chain was detected many times. No antigen is known for it. Molecular barcoding with unique molecular identifiers was used for the TCRbeta library. TCRdb re-analysed the PCR reads in MiXCR, keeping a single row per CDR3 protein. The profile covers fewer than 700,000 distinct CDR3 sequences, with 10% to 15% appearing a single time and approximately 2.1% taken by the ten largest. This entry is derived from a study of T-cell reconstitution after alpha-beta-depleted transplantation in children. Study results and caveats: Roughly two months post-transplant, alpha-beta T cells reportedly originated from several hundred graft clones that had expanded. Surviving recipient cells, namely T cells and thymic progenitors, were the source of high day-60 TCRbeta diversity in some patients. Newly produced T cells mostly accounted for T-cell counts and diversity one year post-transplant.

This CDR3 is 14 amino acids long. Trimming shortened V by 5 bases and J by 4 bases, and 16 bases separated the two germline ends. Germline CDR1 SGHRS, CDR2 YFSETQ. V and J are TRBV5-1 and TRBJ2-7; D might be TRBD1 (5 bases). The receptor was derived from a male patient younger than 18 who had a stem cell transplant for acute myeloid leukemia, so the T cells may come from the graft donor. The sequencing here drew on PBMCs, mostly from graft donor cells, taken 360 days after TCRalphabeta/CD19-depleted stem cell transplant. This CDR3 reads CASSPDWTKYEQYF. The DNA of the CDR3 is TGCGCCAGCAGTCCTGACTGGACAAAGTACGAGCAGTACTTC.